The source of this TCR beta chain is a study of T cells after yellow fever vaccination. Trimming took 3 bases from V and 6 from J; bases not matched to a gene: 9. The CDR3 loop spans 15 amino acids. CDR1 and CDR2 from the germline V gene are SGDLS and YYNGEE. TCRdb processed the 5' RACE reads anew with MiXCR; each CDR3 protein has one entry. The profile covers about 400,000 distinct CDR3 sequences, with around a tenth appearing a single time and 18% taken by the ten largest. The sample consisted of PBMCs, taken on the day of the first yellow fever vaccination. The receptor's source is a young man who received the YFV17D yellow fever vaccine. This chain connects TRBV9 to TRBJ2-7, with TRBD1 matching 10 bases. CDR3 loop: CASSAAGTGVSEQYF. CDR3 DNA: TGTGCCAGCAGCGCCGCCGGGACAGGGGTTTCCGAGCAGTACTTC. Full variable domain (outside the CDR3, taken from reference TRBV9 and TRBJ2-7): DSGVTQTPKHLITATGQRVTLRCSPRSGDLSVYWYQQSLDQGLQFLIQYYNGEERAKGNILERFSAQQFPDLHSELNLSSLELGDSALYFCASSAAGTGVSEQYFGPGTRLTVT.